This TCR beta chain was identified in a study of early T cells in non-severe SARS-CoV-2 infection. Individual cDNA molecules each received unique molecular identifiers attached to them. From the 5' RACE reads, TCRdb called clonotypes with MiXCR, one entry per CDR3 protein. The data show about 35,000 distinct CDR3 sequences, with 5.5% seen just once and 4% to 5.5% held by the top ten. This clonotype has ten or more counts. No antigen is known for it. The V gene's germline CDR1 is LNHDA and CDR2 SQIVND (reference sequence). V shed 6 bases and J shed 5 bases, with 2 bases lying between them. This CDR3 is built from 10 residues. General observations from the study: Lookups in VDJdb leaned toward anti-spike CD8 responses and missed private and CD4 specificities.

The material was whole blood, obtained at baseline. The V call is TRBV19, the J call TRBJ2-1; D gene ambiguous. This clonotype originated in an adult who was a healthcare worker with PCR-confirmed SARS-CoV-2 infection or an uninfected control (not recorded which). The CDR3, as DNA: TGTGCCAGTAGCAACAATGAGCAGTTCTTC. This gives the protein CASSNNEQFF.